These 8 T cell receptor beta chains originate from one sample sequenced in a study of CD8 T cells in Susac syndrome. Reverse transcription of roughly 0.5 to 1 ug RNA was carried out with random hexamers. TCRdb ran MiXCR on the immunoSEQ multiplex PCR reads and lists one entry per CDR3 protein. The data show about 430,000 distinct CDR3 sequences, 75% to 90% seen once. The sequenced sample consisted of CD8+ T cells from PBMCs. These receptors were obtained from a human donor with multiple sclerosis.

CDR3 DNA: TGCAGTGCTAGAGATGGGGCAGGGGGCTCCTACGAGCAGTACTTC. Translation gives CSARDGAGGSYEQYF. V and J are TRBV20-1 and TRBJ2-7, with 7 bases fitting TRBD1. J lost 0 bases, V lost 0 bases, and 5 bases had no gene match. CDR1 and CDR2 (germline): DFQATT, SNEGSKA (reference sequence). The CDR3 runs to 15 residues.

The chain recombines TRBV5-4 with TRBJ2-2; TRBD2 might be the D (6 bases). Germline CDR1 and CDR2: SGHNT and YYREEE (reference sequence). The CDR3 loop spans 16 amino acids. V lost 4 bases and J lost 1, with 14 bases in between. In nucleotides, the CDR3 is TGTGCCAGCAGCGGCCGGGACGGGAGGAACACCGGGGAGCTGTTTTTT. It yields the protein CASSGRDGRNTGELFF.

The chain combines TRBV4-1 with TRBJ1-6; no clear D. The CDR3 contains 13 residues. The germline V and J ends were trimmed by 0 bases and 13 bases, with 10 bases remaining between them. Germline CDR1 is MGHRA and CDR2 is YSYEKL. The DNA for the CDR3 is TGCGCCAGCAGCCAAGATCTGGGTGGTCCCCTCCACTTT. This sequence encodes CASSQDLGGPLHF.

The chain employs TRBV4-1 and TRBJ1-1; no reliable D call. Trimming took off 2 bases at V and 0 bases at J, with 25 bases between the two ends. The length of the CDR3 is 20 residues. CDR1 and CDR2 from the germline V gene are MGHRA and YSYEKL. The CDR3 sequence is CASSQHPPGISLPMNTEAFF. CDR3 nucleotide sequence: TGCGCCAGCAGCCAACACCCGCCCGGGATCTCACTACCGATGAACACTGAAGCTTTCTTT.

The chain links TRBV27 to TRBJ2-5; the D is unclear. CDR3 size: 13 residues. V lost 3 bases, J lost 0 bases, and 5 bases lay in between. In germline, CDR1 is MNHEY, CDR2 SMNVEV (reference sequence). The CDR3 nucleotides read TGTGCCAGCAGTTTGGCGGACCAAGAGACCCAGTACTTC. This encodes CASSLADQETQYF.

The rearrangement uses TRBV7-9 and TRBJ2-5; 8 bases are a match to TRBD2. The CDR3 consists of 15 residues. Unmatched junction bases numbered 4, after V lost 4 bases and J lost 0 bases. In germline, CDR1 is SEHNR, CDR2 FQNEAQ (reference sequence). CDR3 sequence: CASSYGLAHQETQYF. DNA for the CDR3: TGTGCCAGCAGCTATGGACTAGCTCACCAAGAGACCCAGTACTTC.

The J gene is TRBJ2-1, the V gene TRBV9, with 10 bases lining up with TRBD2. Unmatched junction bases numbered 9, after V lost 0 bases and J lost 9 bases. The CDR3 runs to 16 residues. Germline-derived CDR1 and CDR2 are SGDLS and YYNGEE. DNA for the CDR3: TGTGCCAGCAGCGTAGTGCCTAGCGGGAGTGGTAGTGAGCAGTTCTTC. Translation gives CASSVVPSGSGSEQFF. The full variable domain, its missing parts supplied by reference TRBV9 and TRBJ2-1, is DSGVTQTPKHLITATGQRVTLRCSPRSGDLSVYWYQQSLDQGLQFLIQYYNGEERAKGNILERFSAQQFPDLHSELNLSSLELGDSALYFCASSVVPSGSGSEQFFGPGTRLTVL.

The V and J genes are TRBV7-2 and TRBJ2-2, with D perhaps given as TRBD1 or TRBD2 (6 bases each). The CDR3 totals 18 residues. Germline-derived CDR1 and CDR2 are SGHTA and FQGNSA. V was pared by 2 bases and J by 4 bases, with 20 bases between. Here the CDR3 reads CASSLYPTGVRGTGELFF. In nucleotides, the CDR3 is TGTGCCAGCAGCTTATATCCCACGGGAGTCAGGGGCACCGGGGAGCTGTTTTTT.